This T cell receptor (beta chain) was found in a study of early T cells in non-severe SARS-CoV-2 infection. Findings and caveats of the study: Using VDJdb, the matching emphasized anti-spike CD8 responses while missing private and CD4 specificities.

Individual cDNA molecules received unique molecular identifiers during library preparation. Each CDR3 protein is one row after TCRdb ran MiXCR on the 5' RACE reads. The table has 75,000 to 100,000 distinct CDR3 sequences, roughly 14% seen once; the top ten hold around 0.58%. This clonotype has a handful of counts. Its cognate antigen is unknown. This TCR derives from an adult who was a healthcare worker with PCR-confirmed SARS-CoV-2 infection or an uninfected control (not recorded which). Specimen: whole blood.

This CDR3 reads CASSPGASSGNTIYF. The CDR3 nucleotides are TGTGCCAGCAGCCCTGGGGCAAGCTCTGGAAACACCATATATTTT. The gene calls are TRBV9 and TRBJ1-3, with D maybe TRBD1 (5 bases). CDR1 and CDR2 (germline): SGDLS, YYNGEE. The CDR3 runs to 15 residues. The V gene lost 4 bases and the J gene lost 0 bases, with 11 bases spanning the gap. The full variable domain, completed using reference TRBV9 and TRBJ1-3, is DSGVTQTPKHLITATGQRVTLRCSPRSGDLSVYWYQQSLDQGLQFLIQYYNGEERAKGNILERFSAQQFPDLHSELNLSSLELGDSALYFCASSPGASSGNTIYFGEGSWLTVV.